The 20 T cell receptor beta chains below come from one sample, sequenced in a study of T cells in Graves' hyperthyroidism and ophthalmopathy. Amplification of TCR beta CDR3 regions was performed using RNA transcripts as template. HTBI primers drove first-round RT-PCR of the TCR CDR3. TCRdb fed the multiplex PCR reads into MiXCR, producing one record per CDR3 protein. The data contain about 640,000 distinct CDR3 sequences, about 14% of them singletons. Sequenced sample: blood. These receptors all come from a woman aged 50 to 60 with Graves' ophthalmopathy.

This clonotype was counted at least ten times. The chain couples TRBV29-1 to TRBJ1-1; D gene uncertain. V lost 7 bases to trimming and J lost 2 bases, with 17 bases between them. CDR3 length: 14 amino acids. Germline lookup yields CDR1 SQVTM and CDR2 ANQGSEA. CDR3 region: CSGSSLKTNTEAFF. The DNA for the CDR3 is TGCAGCGGATCCTCTTTGAAAACCAACACTGAAGCTTTCTTT.

The chain carries TRBV5-6 and TRBJ2-5, with 7 bases identical to TRBD2. There are 13 residues in the CDR3. V was pared by 4 bases and J by 6 bases, with 6 bases of the junction left unmatched. CDR1 SGHDT and CDR2 YYEEEE come from the germline V gene. The CDR3 region has the DNA TGTGCCAGCAGCCGTGGGGGGGGGAAGACCCAGTACTTC. As protein: CASSRGGGKTQYF.

This clonotype was detected only a few times. The rearrangement uses TRBV6-1 and TRBJ2-6; D remains unclear. This CDR3 has 15 residues. CDR1 is MNHNS, CDR2 SASEGT, per germline. Trimming took 7 bases from V and 0 from J, leaving 10 bases between them. CDR3 sequence (DNA): TGTGCCAGCATCCGGAGTTTCTCTGGGGCCAACGTCCTGACTTTC. Its translation: CASIRSFSGANVLTF.

This clonotype was detected ten times or more. The chain has TRBV30 and TRBJ1-1; the D gene is possibly TRBD1 (5 bases). V shed 3 bases and J shed 6 bases, with 20 bases lying between them. This CDR3 is built from 15 residues. Per germline, CDR1 GTSNPN and CDR2 SVGIG (reference sequence). CDR3 DNA: TGTGCCTGGAGCGGCTTGGGGGGACCGGTAGCTGAAGCTTTCTTT. Its translation is CAWSGLGGPVAEAFF.

The J gene is TRBJ2-6, the V gene TRBV2, with 8 bases aligning to TRBD1. Per the germline V gene, CDR1 is SNHLY and CDR2 is FYNNEI. V lost 6 bases, J lost 1 base, and 14 bases stayed unmatched. This CDR3 has 19 amino acids. CDR3 bases: TGTGCCAGCAGCCCTCACATTCAGGGGGCCCCTTCTGGGGCCAACGTCCTGACTTTC. The encoded protein is CASSPHIQGAPSGANVLTF.

Written as DNA, the CDR3 is TGTGCCAGCTCACGTGACAGGGGCTGGAGCGAGCAGTACTTC. Encoded protein: CASSRDRGWSEQYF. V is TRBV18 and J is TRBJ2-7; 8 bases line up with TRBD1. The CDR3 spans 14 residues. Germline trimming cut 4 bases from V and 6 bases from J; bases unmatched to any gene: 8. Germline CDR1 is KGHSH and CDR2 is LQKENI.

This clonotype was picked up many times. The V gene is TRBV6-1, the J gene TRBJ2-1; 8 bases fit TRBD1. V lost 5 bases and J lost 4; bases outside the gene matches: 7. CDR3 length equals 15 residues. Germline CDR1 is MNHNS and CDR2 is SASEGT. Here the CDR3 reads CASSPTGTGYNEQFF. In DNA form, the CDR3 reads TGTGCCAGCAGTCCTACCGGGACAGGTTACAATGAGCAGTTCTTC.

This clonotype showed up many times. The chain combines TRBV7-9 with TRBJ2-3, with 9 bases lining up with TRBD2. The CDR3 is 16 amino acids. Germline CDR1 and CDR2: SEHNR and FQNEAQ (reference sequence). V trimming: 5 bases; J trimming: 0 bases; junction bases outside the gene matches: 6. The CDR3 DNA is TGTGCCAGCAGCCCCCGACTAGCGGAGAGCACAGATACGCAGTATTTT. It translates to CASSPRLAESTDTQYF.

In its sample, this clonotype was seen a few times. V gene TRBV12-3 or TRBV12-4 combines with J gene TRBJ1-4; a weak D match, TRBD1 (6 bases). The CDR3 spans 14 residues. The V end was cut by 7 bases, the J end by 7 bases, with 16 bases between. For the CDR3, the DNA is TGTGCCAGCACTGCCTCAACAGGGTTTGAAAAACTGTTTTTT. This gives the protein CASTASTGFEKLFF.

The chain links TRBV4-3 to TRBJ2-1, with 7 bases lining up with TRBD2. In germline, CDR1 is LGHNA, CDR2 YSLEER. V lost 8 bases, J lost 0 bases, and 4 bases stayed unmatched. The CDR3 contains 14 residues. The CDR3 spells CASSGTTSYNEQFF. The CDR3 DNA sequence: TGCGCCAGCTCCGGGACTACCTCCTACAATGAGCAGTTCTTC.

In this sample, this clonotype turned up a few times. V and J are TRBV28 and TRBJ2-3; D is perhaps TRBD1 or TRBD2 (5 bases each). The CDR3 contains 15 residues. CDR1 and CDR2 from the germline V gene are MDHEN and SYDVKM. Between the trimmed V and J ends, which lost 1 base and 4 bases, there was a span of 12 bases. The chain's CDR3 is CASSLSGTLSDTQYF. DNA of the CDR3: TGTGCCAGCAGTTTATCAGGGACGCTTTCAGATACGCAGTATTTT.

This clonotype came up many times. The chain links TRBV12-3 or TRBV12-4 to TRBJ2-2; 12 nucleotides agree with TRBD2. This CDR3 has 15 residues. Trimming removed 2 bases from V and 8 bases from J; junction bases left unmatched: 3. The CDR3 DNA follows: TGTGCCAGCAGTTTACTAGCGGGAGGGTCTGGGGAGCTGTTTTTT. It is translated as CASSLLAGGSGELFF.

At least ten counts were recorded for this clonotype. The chain links TRBV12-3 or TRBV12-4 to TRBJ1-1, with D hard to call. V was pared by 6 bases and J by 4 bases, with 15 bases between. This CDR3 contains 14 residues. CDR3 protein: CASSRTSTGTEAFF. The CDR3 bases are TGTGCCAGCAGCCGCACGTCCACGGGCACTGAAGCTTTCTTT.

This clonotype was seen ten or more times. V and J are TRBV27 and TRBJ1-2, with D uncertain. The CDR3 has 16 amino acids. The germline V gene encodes CDR1 MNHEY and CDR2 SMNVEV (reference sequence). V was cut by 5 bases and J by 6 bases, with 22 bases left in between. The CDR3 bases are TGTGCCAGCAGTCCAACGGACGTAACCGAAATTGATGGCTACACCTTC. Protein sequence: CASSPTDVTEIDGYTF.

This clonotype was observed at least ten times. V and J are TRBV24-1 and TRBJ2-3; TRBD1 matches at 9 bases. V lost 4 bases, J lost 4 bases, and 5 bases stayed unmatched. CDR3 size: 15 residues. Germline CDR1 is KGHDR and CDR2 is SFDVKD. The CDR3 DNA is TGTGCCACCAGTGACCGGGACAGGGACCCAGATACGCAGTATTTT. Its translation: CATSDRDRDPDTQYF.

This clonotype was observed many times. The chain uses TRBV24-1 and TRBJ2-3, with D perhaps being TRBD1 or TRBD2 (5 bases each). The CDR3 loop spans 17 amino acids. V gave up 4 bases and J gave up 2 bases, with 18 bases separating them. Per the germline V gene, CDR1 is KGHDR and CDR2 is SFDVKD. CDR3 nucleotide sequence: TGTGCCACCAGTGAGGGGACCAGCTCCCGCGTCACAGATACGCAGTATTTT. Amino acid sequence: CATSEGTSSRVTDTQYF.

On this clonotype itself: This may come from a read error, since a much larger clone is one base off. This chain's CDR3 is CASTPIGTSGETQYF. CDR3 nucleotides: TGTGCCAGCACCCCGATCGGGACTAGTGGAGAGACCCAGTACTTC. The rearrangement uses TRBV13 and TRBJ2-5; 8 nucleotides agree with TRBD2. Germline V gene lookup returns CDR1 PRHDT and CDR2 FYEKMQ (reference sequence). The CDR3 runs 15 residues. J gave up 4 bases and V 7 bases, and 11 bases lay outside the gene matches. The variable domain in full, completed from reference TRBV13 and TRBJ2-5, reads AAGVIQSPRHLIKEKRETATLKCYPIPRHDTVYWYQQGPGQDPQFLISFYEKMQSDKGSIPDRFSAQQFSDYHSELNMSSLELGDSALYFCASTPIGTSGETQYFGPGTRLLVL.

This clonotype showed up just a few times. The V and J genes are TRBV4-3 and TRBJ1-1, with D perhaps matching TRBD1 (5 bases). CDR3 length: 14 amino acids. Deletions cut 0 bases from V and 4 bases from J, with 9 bases between. The germline CDR1 and CDR2 sequences are LGHNA and YSLEER. This CDR3 is CASSQDPGTTEAFF. The CDR3 nucleotides read TGCGCCAGCAGCCAAGATCCAGGGACCACTGAAGCTTTCTTT.

At least ten counts were recorded for this clonotype. This chain uses TRBV24-1 with TRBJ1-2; no reliable D call. The CDR3 runs 13 residues. The V and J ends lost 10 bases and 2 bases respectively, with 13 bases between them. Germline-derived CDR1 and CDR2 are KGHDR and SFDVKD. Here the CDR3 reads CATQSSGNYGYTF. The CDR3 coding sequence is TGTGCCACTCAATCGAGTGGGAACTATGGCTACACCTTC.

V is TRBV6-1 and J is TRBJ2-2; D remains unclear. Germline CDR1 MNHNS, CDR2 SASEGT. V lost 7 bases and J 5 bases, leaving 14 bases between the germline ends. The CDR3 extends over 14 amino acids. CDR3 residues: CASIEAARTGELFF. The CDR3 nucleotides read TGTGCCAGCATTGAGGCGGCTCGAACCGGGGAGCTGTTTTTT.